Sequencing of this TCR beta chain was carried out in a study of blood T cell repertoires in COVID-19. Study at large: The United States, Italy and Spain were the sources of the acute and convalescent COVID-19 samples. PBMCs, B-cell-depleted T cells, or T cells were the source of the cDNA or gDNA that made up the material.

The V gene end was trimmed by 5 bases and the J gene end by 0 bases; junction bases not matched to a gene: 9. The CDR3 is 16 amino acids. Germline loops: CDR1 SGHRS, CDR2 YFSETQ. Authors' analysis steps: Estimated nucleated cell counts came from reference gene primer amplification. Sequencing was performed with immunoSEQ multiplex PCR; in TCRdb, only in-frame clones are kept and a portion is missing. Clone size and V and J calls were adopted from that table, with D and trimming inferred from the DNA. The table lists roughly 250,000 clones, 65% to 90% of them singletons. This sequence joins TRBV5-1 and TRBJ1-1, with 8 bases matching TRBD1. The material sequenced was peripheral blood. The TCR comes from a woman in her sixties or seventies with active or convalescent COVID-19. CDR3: CASSPNRGAMNTEAFF. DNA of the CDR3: TGCGCCAGCAGTCCGAACAGGGGGGCAATGAACACTGAAGCTTTCTTT.